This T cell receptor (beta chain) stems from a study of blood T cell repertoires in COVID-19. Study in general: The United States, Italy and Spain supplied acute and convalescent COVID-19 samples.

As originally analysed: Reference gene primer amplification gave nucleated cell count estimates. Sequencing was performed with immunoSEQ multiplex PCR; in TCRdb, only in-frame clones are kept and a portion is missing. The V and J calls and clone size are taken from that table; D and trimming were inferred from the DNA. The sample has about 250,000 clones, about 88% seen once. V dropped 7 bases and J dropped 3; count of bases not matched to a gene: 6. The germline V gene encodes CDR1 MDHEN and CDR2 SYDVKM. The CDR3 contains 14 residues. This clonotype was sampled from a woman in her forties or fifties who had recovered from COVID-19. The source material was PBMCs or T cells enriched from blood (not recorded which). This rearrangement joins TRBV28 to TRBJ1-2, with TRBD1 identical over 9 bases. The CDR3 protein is CASTQRTGDYGYTF. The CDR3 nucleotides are TGTGCCAGCACCCAGCGGACAGGGGACTATGGCTACACCTTC.